This TCR beta chain was observed in a study of T-cell memory formation after mild COVID-19. The CDR3 runs 16 residues. Germline V gene data show CDR1 as SGHNT and CDR2 as YYREEE (reference sequence). Trimming stripped 4 bases from V and 5 bases from J, with 21 bases between. Each CDR3 protein gets one entry after TCRdb re-called the 5' RACE reads with MiXCR. The sample holds 150,000 or so distinct CDR3 sequences; 11% are singletons and the top ten take 3.8%. Study-wide results and limits: Contracting clones from day 15 to 85 had balanced CD4/CD8; later expanders favoured CD4+. Mostly located in CM and EM were contracting CD4+ clones, with contracting CD8+ clones located in EMRA.

Of note for this clonotype: Antigen unknown.

This receptor was identified in a man between 18 and 29 years old who had mild COVID-19 (a few samples of this study predate the infection). Cell type and time point are not known. V and J are TRBV5-4 and TRBJ2-5; maybe TRBD2 (5 bases). The source material was PBMCs or a T cell subset sorted from them (not recorded which). The CDR3 region is CASSPYSRPREETQYF. For the CDR3, the DNA is TGTGCCAGCAGCCCCTACTCCCGACCTAGGGAGGAGACCCAGTACTTC.